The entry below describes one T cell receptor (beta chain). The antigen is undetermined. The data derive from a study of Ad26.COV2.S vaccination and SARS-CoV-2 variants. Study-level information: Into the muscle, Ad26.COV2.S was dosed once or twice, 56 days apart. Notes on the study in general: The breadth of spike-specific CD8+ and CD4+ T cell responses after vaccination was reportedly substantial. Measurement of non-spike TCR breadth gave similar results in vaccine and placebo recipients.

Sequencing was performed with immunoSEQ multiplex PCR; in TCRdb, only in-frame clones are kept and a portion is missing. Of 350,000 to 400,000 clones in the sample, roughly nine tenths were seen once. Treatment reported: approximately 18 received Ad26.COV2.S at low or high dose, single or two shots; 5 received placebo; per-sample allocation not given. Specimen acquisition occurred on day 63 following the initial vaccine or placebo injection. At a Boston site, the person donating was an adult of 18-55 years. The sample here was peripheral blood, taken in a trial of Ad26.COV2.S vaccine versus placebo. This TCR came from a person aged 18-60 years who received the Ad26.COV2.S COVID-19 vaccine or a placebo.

The CDR3 DNA is TGCGCCAGCAGCTTGAGTCGTCCGGCCACTAGCGGGGGAACAGATACGCAGTATTTT. It yields the protein CASSLSRPATSGGTDTQYF. The chain recombines TRBV5-1 with TRBJ2-3; the match to TRBD2 covers 11 bases. This CDR3 is built from 19 residues. Germline-derived CDR1 and CDR2 are SGHRS and YFSETQ. V shed 1 base and J 3 bases; nucleotides not matched to a gene: 13.